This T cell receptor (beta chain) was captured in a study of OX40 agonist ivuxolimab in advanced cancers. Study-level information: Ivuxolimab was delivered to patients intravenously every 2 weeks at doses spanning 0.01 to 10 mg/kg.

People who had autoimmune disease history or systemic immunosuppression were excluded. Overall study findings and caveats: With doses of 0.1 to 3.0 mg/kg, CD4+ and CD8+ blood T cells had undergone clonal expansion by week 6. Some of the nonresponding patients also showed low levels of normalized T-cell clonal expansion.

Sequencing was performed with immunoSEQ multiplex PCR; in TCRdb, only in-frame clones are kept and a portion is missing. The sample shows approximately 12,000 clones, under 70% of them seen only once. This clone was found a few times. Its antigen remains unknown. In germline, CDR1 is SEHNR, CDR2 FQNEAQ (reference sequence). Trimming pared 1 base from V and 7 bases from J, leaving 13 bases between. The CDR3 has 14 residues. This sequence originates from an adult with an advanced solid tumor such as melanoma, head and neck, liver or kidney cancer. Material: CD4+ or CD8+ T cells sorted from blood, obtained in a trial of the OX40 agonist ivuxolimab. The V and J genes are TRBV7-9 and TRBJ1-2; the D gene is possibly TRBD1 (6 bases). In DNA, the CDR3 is TGTGCCAGCAGCTTAGAACAGGGTCGGTTTGGCTACACCTTC. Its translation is CASSLEQGRFGYTF.